This entry lists 7 T cell receptor beta chains sequenced from one sample in a study of OX40 agonist ivuxolimab in advanced cancers. Profiling relied on immunoSEQ multiplex PCR, and the TCRdb table lists in-frame clones only, not all of them. The table shows about 71,000 clones, with approximately 94% occurring only once. The sequences come from CD4+ or CD8+ T cells sorted from blood, collected in a trial of the OX40 agonist ivuxolimab. These receptors were obtained from an adult with an advanced solid tumor such as melanoma, head and neck, liver or kidney cancer.

CDR3 bases: TGTGCCAGCAGCTTGGCTGTCTCGAACACCGGGGAGCTGTTTTTT. It encodes CASSLAVSNTGELFF. This rearrangement joins TRBV5-5 to TRBJ2-2; D gene uncertain. Germline lookup yields CDR1 SGHKS and CDR2 YYEKEE (reference sequence). The CDR3 has 15 amino acids. V shed 0 bases and J shed 0 bases, with 6 bases lying between them. Combining the CDR3 with reference TRBV5-5 and TRBJ2-2 gives the whole variable domain DAGVTQSPTHLIKTRGQQVTLRCSPISGHKSVSWYQQVLGQGPQFIFQYYEKEERGRGNFPDRFSARQFPNYSSELNVNALLLGDSALYLCASSLAVSNTGELFFGEGSRLTVL.

This chain links TRBV5-6 with TRBJ2-1; TRBD1 matches 9 bases. The CDR3 covers 19 residues. J gave up 7 bases and V 1 base, and 18 bases lay outside the gene matches. In germline, CDR1 is SGHDT, CDR2 YYEEEE. The CDR3 loop is CASSLISQGARSQKNEQFF. For the CDR3, the DNA is TGTGCCAGCAGCTTGATTTCACAGGGGGCTAGGTCGCAAAAAAATGAGCAGTTCTTC.

The genes are TRBV29-1 and TRBJ1-4; D is unclear. Germline CDR1 SQVTM, CDR2 ANQGSEA. This CDR3 is built from 14 residues. Between the trimmed V and J ends, which lost 4 bases and 0 bases, there was a span of 9 bases. The CDR3 bases are TGCAGCGTTGCGGTCTCTGCAACTAATGAAAAACTGTTTTTT. It is translated as CSVAVSATNEKLFF.

The chain carries TRBV10-2 and TRBJ1-6; D is ambiguous. Germline CDR1 is WSHSY and CDR2 is SAAADI. Between the trimmed V and J ends, which lost 0 bases and 7 bases, there was a span of 13 bases. The CDR3 runs 16 residues. CDR3 amino acids: CASSESSARRNSPLHF. The CDR3 bases are TGCGCCAGCAGTGAGTCGTCCGCCCGCCGGAATTCACCCCTCCACTTT.

CDR3 sequence reads: CASSLEMAGGTHEQFF. CDR3 in DNA: TGCGCCAGCAGCTTGGAGATGGCGGGGGGTACCCATGAGCAGTTCTTC. The genes are TRBV5-1 and TRBJ2-1; the match to TRBD2 covers 8 bases. CDR3 length equals 16 residues. V shed 0 bases and J 8 bases; nucleotides not matched to a gene: 10. Germline CDR1 is SGHRS and CDR2 is YFSETQ.

The rearrangement joins TRBV6-6 to TRBJ1-2; D might be TRBD1 (6 bases). With 5 bases removed from V and 3 bases from J, the gap between germline ends came to 13 bases. The CDR3 extends over 14 amino acids. Germline V lookup: CDR1 MNHNY, CDR2 SVGAGI (reference sequence). In DNA, the CDR3 is TGTGCCAGCAGTCACCGGGGGCACTACTATGGCTACACCTTC. Translation gives CASSHRGHYYGYTF.

The chain links TRBV28 to TRBJ2-5; 11 positions match TRBD2. CDR3 length: 17 amino acids. Germline V gene lookup returns CDR1 MDHEN and CDR2 SYDVKM. The V and J ends lost 6 bases and 3 bases, in that order; junction bases with no gene match: 12. In DNA form, the CDR3 reads TGTGCCAGCAGCTTGCGGGGTGGGACTAGCGGAAAAGAGACCCAGTACTTC. It translates to CASSLRGGTSGKETQYF.